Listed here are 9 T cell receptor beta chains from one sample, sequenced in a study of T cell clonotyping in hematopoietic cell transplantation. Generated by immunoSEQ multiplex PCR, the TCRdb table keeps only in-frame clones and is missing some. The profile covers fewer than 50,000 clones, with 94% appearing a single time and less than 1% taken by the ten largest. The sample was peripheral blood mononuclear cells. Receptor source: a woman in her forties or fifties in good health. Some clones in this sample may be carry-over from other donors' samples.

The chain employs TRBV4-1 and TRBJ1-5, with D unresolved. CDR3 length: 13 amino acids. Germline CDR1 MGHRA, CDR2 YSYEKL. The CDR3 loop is CAHPGVSNQPQHF. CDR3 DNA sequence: TGCGCGCACCCGGGCGTTAGCAATCAGCCCCAGCATTTT.

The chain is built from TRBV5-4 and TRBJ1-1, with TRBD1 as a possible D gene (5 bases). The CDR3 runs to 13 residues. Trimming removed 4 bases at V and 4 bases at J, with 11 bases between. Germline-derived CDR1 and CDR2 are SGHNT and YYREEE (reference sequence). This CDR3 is CASSPGASTEAFF. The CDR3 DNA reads TGTGCCAGCAGCCCCGGGGCGAGCACTGAAGCTTTCTTT.

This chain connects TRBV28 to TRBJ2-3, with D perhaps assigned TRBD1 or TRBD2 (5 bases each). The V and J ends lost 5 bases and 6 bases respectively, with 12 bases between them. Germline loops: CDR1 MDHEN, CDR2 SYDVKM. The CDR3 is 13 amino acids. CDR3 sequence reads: CASSTDEGDTQYF. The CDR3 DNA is TGTGCCAGCAGTACGGACGAGGGGGATACGCAGTATTTT.

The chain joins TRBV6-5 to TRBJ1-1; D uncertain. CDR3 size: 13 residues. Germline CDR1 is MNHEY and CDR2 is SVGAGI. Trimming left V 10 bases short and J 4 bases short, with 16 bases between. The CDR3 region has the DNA TGTGCCACCCAGTCCGGGTCGGCCACTGAAGCTTTCTTT. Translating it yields CATQSGSATEAFF.

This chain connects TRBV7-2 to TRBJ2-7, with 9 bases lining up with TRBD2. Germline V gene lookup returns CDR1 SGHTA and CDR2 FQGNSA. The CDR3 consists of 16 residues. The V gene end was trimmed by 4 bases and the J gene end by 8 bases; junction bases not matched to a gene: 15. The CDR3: CASSSYQPSGDKQQYF. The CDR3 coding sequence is TGTGCCAGCAGCTCCTATCAGCCTAGCGGGGACAAACAGCAGTACTTC. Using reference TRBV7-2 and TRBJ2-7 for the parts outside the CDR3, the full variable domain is GAGVSQSPSNKVTEKGKDVELRCDPISGHTALYWYRQSLGQGLEFLIYFQGNSAPDKSGLPSDRFSAERTGGSVSTLTIQRTQQEDSAVYLCASSSYQPSGDKQQYFGPGTRLTVT.

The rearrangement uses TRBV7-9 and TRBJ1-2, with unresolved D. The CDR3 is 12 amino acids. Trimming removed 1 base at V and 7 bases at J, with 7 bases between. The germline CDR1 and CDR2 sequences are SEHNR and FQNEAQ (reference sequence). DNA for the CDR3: TGTGCCAGCAGCTTAGAGTCGGCTGGCTACACCTTC. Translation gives CASSLESAGYTF.

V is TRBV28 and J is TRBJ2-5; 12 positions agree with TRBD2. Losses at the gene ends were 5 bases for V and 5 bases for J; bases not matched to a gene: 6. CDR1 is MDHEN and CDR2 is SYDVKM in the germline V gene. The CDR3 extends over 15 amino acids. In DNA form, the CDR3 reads TGTGCCAGCAGTAAACTAGCGGGGGGTGGGGAGACCCAGTACTTC. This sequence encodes CASSKLAGGGETQYF. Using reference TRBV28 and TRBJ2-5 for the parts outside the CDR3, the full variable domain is DVKVTQSSRYLVKRTGEKVFLECVQDMDHENMFWYRQDPGLGLRLIYFSYDVKMKEKGDIPEGYSVSREKKERFSLILESASTNQTSMYLCASSKLAGGGETQYFGPGTRLLVL.

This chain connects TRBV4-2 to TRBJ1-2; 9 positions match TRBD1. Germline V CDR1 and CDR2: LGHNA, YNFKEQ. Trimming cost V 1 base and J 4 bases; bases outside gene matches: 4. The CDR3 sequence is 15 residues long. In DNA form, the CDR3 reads TGTGCCAGCAGCCAAGGACAGGGGGAAGCCTATGGCTACACCTTC. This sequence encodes CASSQGQGEAYGYTF.

The CDR3: CASSLGAGTNTDTQYF. The CDR3 DNA sequence: TGTGCCAGCAGCTTAGGGGCCGGGACAAACACAGATACGCAGTATTTT. J is TRBJ2-3 and V is TRBV7-3; possible D gene TRBD1, 6 bases. There are 16 residues in the CDR3. V was pared by 2 bases and J by 2 bases, with 14 bases between. Germline V gene sequence: CDR1 SGHTA, CDR2 FQGTGA.